This section outlines one TCR beta chain sequence together with its context. The antigen remains unidentified. This sample is part of a study of tumor-infiltrating lymphocytes in localized non-small cell lung cancer. As for the study in general: Some samples were collected after neoadjuvant chemotherapy; smokers, never-smokers and several histologies were included.

Clones were read by immunoSEQ multiplex PCR, and TCRdb kept only the in-frame ones, dropping some. This table has 11,000 or so clones, 86% appearing once. General study results and limits: Technical variation could not be separated from intratumor heterogeneity here.

Trimming at V came to 7 bases and at J to 8 bases, leaving 11 bases not matched to a gene. Germline loops: CDR1 SEHNR, CDR2 FQNEAQ (reference sequence). The CDR3 consists of 14 residues. Sequencing used uninvolved lung tissue not adjacent to the tumor. This TCR came from a human donor with non-small cell lung cancer. The chain joins TRBV7-9 to TRBJ2-5; 9 bases fit TRBD1. The CDR3 here is CASTLQGQGGTQYF. As DNA, the CDR3 is TGTGCCAGCACCCTACAGGGACAGGGAGGAACCCAGTACTTC. Based on the CDR3 plus reference TRBV7-9 and TRBJ2-5, the full variable domain is DTGVSQNPRHKITKRGQNVTFRCDPISEHNRLYWYRQTLGQGPEFLTYFQNEAQLEKSRLLSDRFSAERPKGSFSTLEIQRTEQGDSAMYLCASTLQGQGGTQYFGPGTRLLVL.